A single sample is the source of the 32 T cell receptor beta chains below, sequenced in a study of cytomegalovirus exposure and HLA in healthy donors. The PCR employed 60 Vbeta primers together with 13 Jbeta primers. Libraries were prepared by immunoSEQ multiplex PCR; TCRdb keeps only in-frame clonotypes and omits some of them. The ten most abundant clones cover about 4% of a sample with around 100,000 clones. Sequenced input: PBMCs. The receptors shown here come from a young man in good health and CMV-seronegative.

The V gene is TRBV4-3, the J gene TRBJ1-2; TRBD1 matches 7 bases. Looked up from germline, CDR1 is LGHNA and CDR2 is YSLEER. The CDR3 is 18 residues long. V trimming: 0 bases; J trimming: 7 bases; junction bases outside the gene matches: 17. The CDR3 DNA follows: TGCGCCAGCAGCCAAGATCTGAAAGGGGGCGATTTATTTGGTGGCTACACCTTC. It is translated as CASSQDLKGGDLFGGYTF.

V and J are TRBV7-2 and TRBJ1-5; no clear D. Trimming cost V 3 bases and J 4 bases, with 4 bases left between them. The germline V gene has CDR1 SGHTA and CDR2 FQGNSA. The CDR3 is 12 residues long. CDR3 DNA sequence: TGTGCCAGCAGCTTTAATAATCAGCCCCAGCATTTT. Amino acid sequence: CASSFNNQPQHF. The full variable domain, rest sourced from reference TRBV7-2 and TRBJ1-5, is GAGVSQSPSNKVTEKGKDVELRCDPISGHTALYWYRQSLGQGLEFLIYFQGNSAPDKSGLPSDRFSAERTGGSVSTLTIQRTQQEDSAVYLCASSFNNQPQHFGDGTRLSIL.

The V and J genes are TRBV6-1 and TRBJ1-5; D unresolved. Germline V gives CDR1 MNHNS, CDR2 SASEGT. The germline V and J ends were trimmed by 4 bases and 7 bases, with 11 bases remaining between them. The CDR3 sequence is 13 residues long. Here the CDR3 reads CASSVEAGQPQHF. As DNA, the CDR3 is TGTGCCAGCAGTGTGGAGGCAGGCCAGCCCCAGCATTTT.

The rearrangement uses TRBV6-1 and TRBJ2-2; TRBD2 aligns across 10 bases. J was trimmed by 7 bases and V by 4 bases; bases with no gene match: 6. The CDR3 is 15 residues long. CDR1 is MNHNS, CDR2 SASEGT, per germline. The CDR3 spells CASSALAGLGGELFF. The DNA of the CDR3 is TGTGCCAGCAGTGCACTAGCGGGGTTGGGCGGGGAGCTGTTTTTT.

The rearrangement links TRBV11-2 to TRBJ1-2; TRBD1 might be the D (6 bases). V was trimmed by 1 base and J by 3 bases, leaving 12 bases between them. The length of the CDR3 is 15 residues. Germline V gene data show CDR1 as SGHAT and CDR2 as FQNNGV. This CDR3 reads CASSLGTRQDYGYTF. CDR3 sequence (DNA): TGTGCCAGCAGCTTAGGGACCCGACAGGACTATGGCTACACCTTC.

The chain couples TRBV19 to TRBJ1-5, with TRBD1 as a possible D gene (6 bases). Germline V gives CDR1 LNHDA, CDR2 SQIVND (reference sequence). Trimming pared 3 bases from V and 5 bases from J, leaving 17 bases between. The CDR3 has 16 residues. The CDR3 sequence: CASSIIGRGTDQPQHF. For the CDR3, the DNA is TGTGCCAGTAGTATTATCGGCAGGGGCACCGATCAGCCCCAGCATTTT.

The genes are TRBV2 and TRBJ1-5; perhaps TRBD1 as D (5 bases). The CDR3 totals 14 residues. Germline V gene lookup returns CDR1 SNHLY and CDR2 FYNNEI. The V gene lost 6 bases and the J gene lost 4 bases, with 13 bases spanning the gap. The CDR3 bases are TGTGCCAGCAGCGACCAGGGAAATAATCAGCCCCAGCATTTT. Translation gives CASSDQGNNQPQHF.

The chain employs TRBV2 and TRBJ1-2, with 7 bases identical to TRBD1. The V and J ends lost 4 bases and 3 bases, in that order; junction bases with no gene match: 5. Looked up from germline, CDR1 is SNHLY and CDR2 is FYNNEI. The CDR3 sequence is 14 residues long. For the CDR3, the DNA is TGTGCCAGCAGTGTGAGGGGGCTGGACTATGGCTACACCTTC. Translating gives CASSVRGLDYGYTF.

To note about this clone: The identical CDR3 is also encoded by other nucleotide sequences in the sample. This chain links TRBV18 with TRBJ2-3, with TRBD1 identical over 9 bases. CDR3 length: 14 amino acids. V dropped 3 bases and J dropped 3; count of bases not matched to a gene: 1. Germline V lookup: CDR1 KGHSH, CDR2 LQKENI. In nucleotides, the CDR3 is TGTGCCAGCTCACCGGGGACAGGGACAGATACGCAGTATTTT. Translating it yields CASSPGTGTDTQYF.

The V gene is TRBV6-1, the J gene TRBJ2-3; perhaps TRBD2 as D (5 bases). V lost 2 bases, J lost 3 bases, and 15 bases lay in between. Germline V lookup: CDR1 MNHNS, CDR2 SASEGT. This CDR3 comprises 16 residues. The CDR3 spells CASSELASLRTDTQYF. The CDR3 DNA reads TGTGCCAGCAGTGAATTGGCTAGCTTACGTACAGATACGCAGTATTTT.

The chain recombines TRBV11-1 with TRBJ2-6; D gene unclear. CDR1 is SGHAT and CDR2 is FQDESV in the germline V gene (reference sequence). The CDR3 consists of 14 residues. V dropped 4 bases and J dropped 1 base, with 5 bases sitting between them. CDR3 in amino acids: CASSSLSGANVLTF. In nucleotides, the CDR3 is TGTGCCAGCAGCTCACTATCTGGGGCCAACGTCCTGACTTTC.

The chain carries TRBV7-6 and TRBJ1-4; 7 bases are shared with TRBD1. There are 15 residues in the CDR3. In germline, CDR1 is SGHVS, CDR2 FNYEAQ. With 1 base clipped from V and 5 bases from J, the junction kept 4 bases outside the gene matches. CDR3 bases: TGTGCCAGCAGCTTAGAGGGACAGTTAAATGAAAAACTGTTTTTT. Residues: CASSLEGQLNEKLFF.

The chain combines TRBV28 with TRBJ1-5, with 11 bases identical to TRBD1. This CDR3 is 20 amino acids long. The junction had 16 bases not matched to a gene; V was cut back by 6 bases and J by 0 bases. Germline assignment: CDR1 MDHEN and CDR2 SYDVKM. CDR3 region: CASRRRPRTGGMDSNQPQHF. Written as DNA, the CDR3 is TGTGCCAGCAGGAGAAGGCCTCGGACAGGGGGCATGGATAGCAATCAGCCCCAGCATTTT. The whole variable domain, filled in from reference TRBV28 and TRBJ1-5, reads DVKVTQSSRYLVKRTGEKVFLECVQDMDHENMFWYRQDPGLGLRLIYFSYDVKMKEKGDIPEGYSVSREKKERFSLILESASTNQTSMYLCASRRRPRTGGMDSNQPQHFGDGTRLSIL.

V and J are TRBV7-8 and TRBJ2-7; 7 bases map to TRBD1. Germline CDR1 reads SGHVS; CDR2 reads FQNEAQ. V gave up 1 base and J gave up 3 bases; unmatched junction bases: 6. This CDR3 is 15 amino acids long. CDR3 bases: TGTGCCAGCAGCTTAGGGACAGGAAGTATCTACGAGCAGTACTTC. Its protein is CASSLGTGSIYEQYF. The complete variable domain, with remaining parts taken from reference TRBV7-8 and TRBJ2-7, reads GAGVSQSPRYKVAKRGQDVALRCDPISGHVSLFWYQQALGQGPEFLTYFQNEAQLDKSGLPSDRFFAERPEGSVSTLKIQRTQQEDSAVYLCASSLGTGSIYEQYFGPGTRLTVT.

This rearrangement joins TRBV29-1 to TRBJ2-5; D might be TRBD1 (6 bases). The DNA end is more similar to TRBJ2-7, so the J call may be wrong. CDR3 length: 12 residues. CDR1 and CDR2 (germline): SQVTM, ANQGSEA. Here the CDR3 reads CSVDSDSHEQYF. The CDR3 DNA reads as TGCAGCGTTGATTCGGACAGCCACGAGCAGTACTTC.

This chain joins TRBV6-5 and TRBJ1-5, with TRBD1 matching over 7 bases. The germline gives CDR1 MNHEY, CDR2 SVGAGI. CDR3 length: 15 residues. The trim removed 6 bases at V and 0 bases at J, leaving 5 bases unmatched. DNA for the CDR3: TGTGCCAGCAGGGACAGGTTTTATAGCAATCAGCCCCAGCATTTT. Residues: CASRDRFYSNQPQHF.

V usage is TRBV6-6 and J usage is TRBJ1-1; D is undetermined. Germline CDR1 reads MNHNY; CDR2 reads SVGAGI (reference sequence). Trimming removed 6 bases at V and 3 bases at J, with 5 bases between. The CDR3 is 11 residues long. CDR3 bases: TGTGCCAGCAGCGTCGACACTGAAGCTTTCTTT. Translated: CASSVDTEAFF.

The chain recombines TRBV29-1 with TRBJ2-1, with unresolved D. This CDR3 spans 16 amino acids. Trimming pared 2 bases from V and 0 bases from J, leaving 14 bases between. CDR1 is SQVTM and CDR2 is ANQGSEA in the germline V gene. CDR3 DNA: TGCAGCGTTGAACTGAGGTCACGGAGCTCCTACAATGAGCAGTTCTTC. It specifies CSVELRSRSSYNEQFF.

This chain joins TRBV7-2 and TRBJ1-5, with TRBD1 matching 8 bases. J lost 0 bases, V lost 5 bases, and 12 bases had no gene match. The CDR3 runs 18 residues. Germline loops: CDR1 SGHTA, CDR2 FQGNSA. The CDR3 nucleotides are TGTGCCAGCAGCCCTTTAGGGACAGGTCTCCTTAGCAATCAGCCCCAGCATTTT. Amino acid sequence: CASSPLGTGLLSNQPQHF. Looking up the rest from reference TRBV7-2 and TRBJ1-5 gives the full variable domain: GAGVSQSPSNKVTEKGKDVELRCDPISGHTALYWYRQSLGQGLEFLIYFQGNSAPDKSGLPSDRFSAERTGGSVSTLTIQRTQQEDSAVYLCASSPLGTGLLSNQPQHFGDGTRLSIL.

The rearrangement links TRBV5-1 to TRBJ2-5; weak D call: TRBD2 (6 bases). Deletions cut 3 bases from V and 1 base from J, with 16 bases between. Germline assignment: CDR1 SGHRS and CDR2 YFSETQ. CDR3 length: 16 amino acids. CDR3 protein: CASSSGPGGSQETQYF. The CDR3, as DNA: TGCGCCAGCAGCTCCGGCCCCGGGGGTTCCCAAGAGACCCAGTACTTC. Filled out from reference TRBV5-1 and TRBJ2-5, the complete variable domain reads KAGVTQTPRYLIKTRGQQVTLSCSPISGHRSVSWYQQTPGQGLQFLFEYFSETQRNKGNFPGRFSGRQFSNSRSEMNVSTLELGDSALYLCASSSGPGGSQETQYFGPGTRLLVL.

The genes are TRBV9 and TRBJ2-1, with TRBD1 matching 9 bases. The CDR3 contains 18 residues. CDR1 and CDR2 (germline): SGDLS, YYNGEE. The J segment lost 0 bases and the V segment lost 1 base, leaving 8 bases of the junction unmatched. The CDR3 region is CASSVQLGGQGSYNEQFF. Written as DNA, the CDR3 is TGTGCCAGCAGCGTACAGCTGGGGGGACAGGGCTCCTACAATGAGCAGTTCTTC.

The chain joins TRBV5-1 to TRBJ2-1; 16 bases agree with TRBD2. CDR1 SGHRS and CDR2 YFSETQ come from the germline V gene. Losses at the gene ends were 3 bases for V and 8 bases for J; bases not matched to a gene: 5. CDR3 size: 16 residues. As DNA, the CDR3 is TGCGCCAGCAGCTCAGGGACTAGCGGGGGGGCCGATGAGCAGTTCTTC. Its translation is CASSSGTSGGADEQFF.

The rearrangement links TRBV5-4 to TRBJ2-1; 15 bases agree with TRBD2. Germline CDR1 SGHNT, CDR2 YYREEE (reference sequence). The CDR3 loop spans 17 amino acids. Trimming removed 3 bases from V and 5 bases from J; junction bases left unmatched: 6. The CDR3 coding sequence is TGTGCCAGCAGCTCCCGGACTAGCGGGGGGGTGAACAATGAGCAGTTCTTC. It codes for CASSSRTSGGVNNEQFF. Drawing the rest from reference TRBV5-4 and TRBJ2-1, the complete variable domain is ETGVTQSPTHLIKTRGQQVTLRCSSQSGHNTVSWYQQALGQGPQFIFQYYREEENGRGNFPPRFSGLQFPNYSSELNVNALELDDSALYLCASSSRTSGGVNNEQFFGPGTRLTVL.

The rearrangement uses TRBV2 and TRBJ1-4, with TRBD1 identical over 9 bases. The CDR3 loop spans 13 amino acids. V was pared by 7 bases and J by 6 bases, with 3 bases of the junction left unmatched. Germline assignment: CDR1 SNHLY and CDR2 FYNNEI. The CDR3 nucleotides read TGTGCCAGCAAGGGACAGGGATATGAAAAACTGTTTTTT. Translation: CASKGQGYEKLFF. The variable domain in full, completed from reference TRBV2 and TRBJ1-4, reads EPEVTQTPSHQVTQMGQEVILRCVPISNHLYFYWYRQILGQKVEFLVSFYNNEISEKSEIFDDQFSVERPDGSNFTLKIRSTKLEDSAMYFCASKGQGYEKLFFGSGTQLSVL.

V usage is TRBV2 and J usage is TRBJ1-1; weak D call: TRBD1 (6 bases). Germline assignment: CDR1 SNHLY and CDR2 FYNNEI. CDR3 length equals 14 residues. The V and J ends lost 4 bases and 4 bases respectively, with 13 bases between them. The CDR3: CASSGQGMGTEAFF. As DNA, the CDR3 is TGTGCCAGCAGTGGTCAGGGGATGGGCACTGAAGCTTTCTTT.

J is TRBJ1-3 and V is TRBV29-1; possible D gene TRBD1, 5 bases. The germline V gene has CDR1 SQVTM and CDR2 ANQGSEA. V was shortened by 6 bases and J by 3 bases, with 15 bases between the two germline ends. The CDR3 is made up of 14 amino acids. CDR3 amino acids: CSVAGGTRGNTIYF. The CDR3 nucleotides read TGCAGCGTCGCGGGGGGGACTCGTGGAAACACCATATATTTT.

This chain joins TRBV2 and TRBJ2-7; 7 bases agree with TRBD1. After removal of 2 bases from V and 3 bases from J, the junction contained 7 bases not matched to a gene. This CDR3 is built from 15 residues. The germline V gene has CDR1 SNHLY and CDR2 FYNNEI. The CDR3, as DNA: TGTGCCAGCAGTGAATTGGGACAGTTCCTCTACGAGCAGTACTTC. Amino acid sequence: CASSELGQFLYEQYF.

The CDR3 loop is CASSLRAGRISYEQYF. The CDR3, as DNA: TGTGCCAGCAGCTTGAGGGCTGGACGCATTTCCTACGAGCAGTACTTC. This chain uses TRBV7-2 with TRBJ2-7, with D maybe TRBD2 (5 bases). Germline V gene sequence: CDR1 SGHTA, CDR2 FQGNSA. This CDR3 comprises 16 residues. Trimming took off 3 bases at V and 1 base at J, with 16 bases between the two ends.

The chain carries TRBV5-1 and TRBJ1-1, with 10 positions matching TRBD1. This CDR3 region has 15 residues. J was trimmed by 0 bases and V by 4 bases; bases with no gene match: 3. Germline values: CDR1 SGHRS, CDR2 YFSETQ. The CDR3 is CASSRDRGLNTEAFF. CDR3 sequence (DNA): TGCGCCAGCAGCCGGGACAGGGGCCTGAACACTGAAGCTTTCTTT.

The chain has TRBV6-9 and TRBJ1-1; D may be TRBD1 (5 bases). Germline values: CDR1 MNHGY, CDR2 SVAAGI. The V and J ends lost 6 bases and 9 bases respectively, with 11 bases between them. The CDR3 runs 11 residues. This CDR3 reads CASRFRAQAFF. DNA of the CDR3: TGTGCCAGCAGATTCAGGGCGCAAGCTTTCTTT.

The CDR3 here is CASSLPSGVGDEQYF. The DNA for the CDR3 is TGTGCCAGCAGCTTGCCGTCAGGGGTGGGCGACGAGCAGTACTTC. The J gene is TRBJ2-7, the V gene TRBV5-6; D is possibly TRBD1 (6 bases). The germline gives CDR1 SGHDT, CDR2 YYEEEE. The CDR3 is 15 residues long. V was clipped by 1 base and J by 5 bases, with 16 bases between them.

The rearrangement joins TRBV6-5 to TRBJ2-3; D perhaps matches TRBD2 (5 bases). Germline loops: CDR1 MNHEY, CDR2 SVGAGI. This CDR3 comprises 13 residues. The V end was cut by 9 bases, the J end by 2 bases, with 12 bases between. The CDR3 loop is CARTEALTDTQYF. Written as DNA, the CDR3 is TGTGCCAGAACGGAGGCCCTCACAGATACGCAGTATTTT.